At least ten counts were recorded for the clone carrying this T cell receptor (beta chain). The antigen is undetermined. The V and J ends lost 1 base and 9 bases, in that order; junction bases with no gene match: 5. The CDR3 loop spans 16 amino acids. From germline, CDR1 is MGHDK and CDR2 SYGVNS. This record comes from a study of human T cells and chemical hapten exposure. Findings and caveats of the study: There was no change with DPC sensitization in TCRs above 1 in 1000 frequency.

Extraction yielded total RNA from whole blood (unfractionated). The library attached unique molecular identifiers to individual cDNA molecules. Source study methods: Samples contained a median of around 89,000 TCRs, with a range of about 20,000 to 750,000. TCRdb reprocessed the reads via MiXCR and lists one record per CDR3 protein. The V and J calls here are based on TCRdb, not the publication. The data contain 95,000 to 150,000 distinct CDR3 sequences, roughly 8.5% of them singletons. V is TRBV25-1 and J is TRBJ2-1, with 14 bases identical to TRBD2. The origin of this receptor is a human donor in good health. Some clones in this sample may be carry-over from other donors' samples. Sequencing was done on a sample of whole blood. CDR3 amino acids: CASSEWLTSGRVEQFF. DNA for the CDR3: TGTGCCAGCAGTGAATGGTTGACTAGCGGGAGGGTTGAGCAGTTCTTC.